This entry lists 32 T cell receptor beta chains sequenced from one sample in a study of T cells in Graves' hyperthyroidism and ophthalmopathy. From RNA transcripts, TCR beta CDR3 regions were amplified. An initial round of RT-PCR targeting the TCR CDR3 relied on the HTBI primer set. TCRdb passed the multiplex PCR reads through MiXCR, listing each CDR3 protein once. The table lists some 270,000 distinct CDR3 sequences, roughly an eighth of them singletons. The specimen sequenced was blood. Receptors originate from a middle-aged woman with Graves' hyperthyroidism.

This clonotype has a count of ten or more. The V gene is TRBV27, the J gene TRBJ1-1; 10 bases fit TRBD1. Per the germline V gene, CDR1 is MNHEY and CDR2 is SMNVEV (reference sequence). V shed 5 bases and J 3 bases; nucleotides not matched to a gene: 12. This CDR3 contains 17 residues. The CDR3 DNA reads TGTGCCAGCAGTCTCAACCCCGGGACAGGGGAAGACACTGAAGCTTTCTTT. Translated: CASSLNPGTGEDTEAFF.

This clonotype was found many times. The V gene is TRBV12-3 or TRBV12-4, the J gene TRBJ2-7, with D tentatively TRBD2 (6 bases). Deletions cut 7 bases from V and 7 bases from J, with 23 bases between. The CDR3 is 15 amino acids. CDR3 nucleotide sequence: TGTGCCAGCACCCCGCCAGGGACTTATGCGGGAGAGCAGTACTTC. Encoded protein: CASTPPGTYAGEQYF.

This clonotype has a handful of counts. The chain combines TRBV15 with TRBJ1-6; D is ambiguous. Germline loops: CDR1 LNHNV, CDR2 YYDKDF (reference sequence). The CDR3 spans 16 residues. The V and J ends lost 0 bases and 3 bases respectively, with 9 bases between them. The CDR3 protein is CATSREAARYNSPLHF. Here the CDR3 DNA reads TGTGCCACCAGCAGAGAGGCAGCCCGCTATAATTCACCCCTCCACTTT.

This clonotype was seen many times. This chain links TRBV20-1 with TRBJ2-7; D gene unclear. Germline loops: CDR1 DFQATT, CDR2 SNEGSKA (reference sequence). V was pared by 6 bases and J by 2 bases, with 11 bases between. The CDR3 is made up of 12 amino acids. This CDR3 is CSATLGPYEQYF. The CDR3 region has the DNA TGCAGTGCCACCCTAGGACCCTACGAGCAGTACTTC.

About this clonotype: A much larger clone is a single base away; this may be a read error. This rearrangement joins TRBV28 to TRBJ1-4; D gene ambiguous. The CDR3 runs to 15 residues. CDR1 MDHEN and CDR2 SYDVKM come from the germline V gene. CDR3 nucleotides: TGTGCCAACAGTTTACCGCGGGAACGGAACGAAAAACTGTTTTTT. It is translated as CANSLPRERNEKLFF.

This clonotype turned up a few times. V and J are TRBV19 and TRBJ2-6, with TRBD1 identical over 8 bases. The ends lost 10 bases at V and 1 base at J; junction bases unmatched: 12. This CDR3 has 17 residues. Per the germline V gene, CDR1 is LNHDA and CDR2 is SQIVND (reference sequence). Here the CDR3 DNA reads TGTGCCACTACTCGAGGACAGGGCTATTCTGGGGCCAACGTCCTGACTTTC. It is translated as CATTRGQGYSGANVLTF.

Ten or more counts support this clonotype. The chain couples TRBV6-1 to TRBJ1-3, with D maybe TRBD1 (5 bases). Germline loops: CDR1 MNHNS, CDR2 SASEGT. CDR3 length equals 15 residues. Trimming took off 3 bases at V and 0 bases at J, with 9 bases between the two ends. The CDR3 nucleotides read TGTGCCAGCAGTGAGTGGGGCTCCTCTGGAAACACCATATATTTT. Translating gives CASSEWGSSGNTIYF.

This clonotype occurred many times. V is TRBV11-3 and J is TRBJ2-7; D is uncertain. The germline V gene encodes CDR1 SGHNT and CDR2 YENEEA. Trimming took off 0 bases at V and 3 bases at J, with 12 bases between the two ends. This CDR3 has 15 residues. CDR3 DNA sequence: TGTGCCAGCAGCTTAGATCCCCCCTCGAGCTACGAGCAGTACTTC. Amino acid sequence: CASSLDPPSSYEQYF.

This clonotype was detected a few times. The rearrangement joins TRBV7-9 to TRBJ2-5; 10 bases align to TRBD2. The length of the CDR3 is 16 residues. Germline CDR1 and CDR2: SEHNR and FQNEAQ (reference sequence). V shed 1 base, J shed 2 bases, and the junction held 4 bases outside the gene matches. The CDR3 sequence: CASSLELAGPQETQYF. The DNA of the CDR3 is TGTGCCAGCAGCTTAGAACTAGCGGGACCACAAGAGACCCAGTACTTC.

CDR3 DNA: TGCAGTGCTAGGGGTCGCCGCCAAGAGACCCAGTACTTC. Translating gives CSARGRRQETQYF. The chain joins TRBV20-1 to TRBJ2-5; no clear D. V was trimmed by 3 bases and J by 1 base, leaving 9 bases between them. Germline V gene sequence: CDR1 DFQATT, CDR2 SNEGSKA (reference sequence). The CDR3 is 13 amino acids.

This clonotype was observed at least ten times. J is TRBJ2-3 and V is TRBV28, with 8 bases fitting TRBD1. The CDR3 runs to 15 residues. The germline CDR1 and CDR2 sequences are MDHEN and SYDVKM. V was pared by 7 bases and J by 5 bases, with 11 bases of the junction left unmatched. The CDR3 DNA reads TGTGCCAGCATCGGTCGGCAGGGGGCTAAAGATACGCAGTATTTT. Translated: CASIGRQGAKDTQYF. Using reference TRBV28 and TRBJ2-3 for the parts outside the CDR3, the full variable domain is DVKVTQSSRYLVKRTGEKVFLECVQDMDHENMFWYRQDPGLGLRLIYFSYDVKMKEKGDIPEGYSVSREKKERFSLILESASTNQTSMYLCASIGRQGAKDTQYFGPGTRLTVL.

This clonotype was counted once. The chain employs TRBV19 and TRBJ2-3; 11 bases are shared with TRBD2. CDR3 length: 17 amino acids. The V and J ends lost 4 bases and 0 bases, in that order; junction bases with no gene match: 6. From germline, CDR1 is LNHDA and CDR2 SQIVND (reference sequence). In DNA form, the CDR3 reads TGTGCCAGTAGTACGGGACTAGCGGTTACTAGCACAGATACGCAGTATTTT. The encoded protein is CASSTGLAVTSTDTQYF.

This clonotype was detected ten times or more. The chain couples TRBV28 to TRBJ2-5; 8 positions agree with TRBD1. This CDR3 region has 14 residues. The germline V gene encodes CDR1 MDHEN and CDR2 SYDVKM. The V gene end was trimmed by 6 bases and the J gene end by 5 bases; junction bases not matched to a gene: 8. The CDR3, as DNA: TGTGCCAGCAGAATCGGACAGGGTATCGAGACCCAGTACTTC. Its translation is CASRIGQGIETQYF.

This clonotype was counted ten times or more. The rearrangement uses TRBV20-1 and TRBJ1-4, with TRBD1 matching over 7 bases. With V trimmed by 0 bases and J by 2 bases, 3 bases remained unmatched. Germline V CDR1 and CDR2: DFQATT, SNEGSKA (reference sequence). The CDR3 consists of 15 residues. The CDR3 region is CSARETGTTNEKLFF. CDR3 nucleotides: TGCAGTGCTAGAGAGACAGGGACCACTAATGAAAAACTGTTTTTT.

This clonotype was seen many times. The J gene is TRBJ1-2, the V gene TRBV27; a weak D match, TRBD1 (5 bases). Trimming took off 5 bases at V and 5 bases at J, with 12 bases between the two ends. CDR1 and CDR2 from the germline V gene are MNHEY and SMNVEV (reference sequence). CDR3 length: 13 residues. CDR3 protein: CASSDGGRYGYTF. CDR3 nucleotides: TGTGCCAGCAGTGACGGGGGTCGGTATGGCTACACCTTC.

This clonotype was observed many times. V usage is TRBV6-5 and J usage is TRBJ2-5; D perhaps matches TRBD2 (7 bases). V dropped 5 bases and J dropped 4 bases, with 26 bases sitting between them. CDR1 is MNHEY and CDR2 is SVGAGI in the germline V gene. The CDR3 covers 18 residues. Here the CDR3 DNA reads TGTGCCAGCAGTAGTAGCCAGGGCCTGGGGAGGGGGGGAGAGACCCAGTACTTC. This encodes CASSSSQGLGRGGETQYF.

This clonotype was found a few times. The rearrangement uses TRBV6-2 or TRBV6-3 and TRBJ1-2; tentatively, D is TRBD1 (6 bases). Germline lookup yields CDR1 MNHEY and CDR2 SVGEGT. V dropped 0 bases and J dropped 0 bases, with 8 bases sitting between them. CDR3 length equals 15 residues. CDR3 residues: CASSYSQGANYGYTF. DNA of the CDR3: TGTGCCAGCAGTTACTCACAGGGTGCTAACTATGGCTACACCTTC.

The V and J genes are TRBV10-3 and TRBJ1-1, with a possible D match to TRBD1 (5 bases). The CDR3 is 13 residues long. The germline V gene encodes CDR1 ENHRY and CDR2 SYGVKD. Trimming left V 2 bases short and J 5 bases short, with 9 bases between. The CDR3 region is CAISETQGTEAFF. Here the CDR3 DNA reads TGTGCCATCAGTGAGACGCAGGGTACTGAAGCTTTCTTT.

In its sample, this clonotype was seen many times. The chain uses TRBV7-9 and TRBJ2-2; no clear D. Germline V CDR1 and CDR2: SEHNR, FQNEAQ (reference sequence). This CDR3 is 14 amino acids long. V shed 1 base and J shed 7 bases, with 10 bases lying between them. The CDR3 DNA is TGTGCCAGCAGCTTAGGCCCAGGCGGCGGGGAGCTGTTTTTT. Protein sequence: CASSLGPGGGELFF.

Note on this clonotype: At one end, the junction sequence differs from germline, possibly due to a read error. This chain links TRBV28 with TRBJ2-3; possibly TRBD1 for D (5 bases). The CDR3 extends over 12 amino acids. Germline assignment: CDR1 MDHEN and CDR2 SYDVKM. The CDR3: CASTRDTGTQYF. CDR3 sequence (DNA): TGTGCCAGCACTAGAGACACAGGTACGCAGTATTTT.

This clonotype appeared many times. The rearrangement joins TRBV3-1 to TRBJ2-2; TRBD2 matches at 11 bases. CDR3 length: 17 residues. Unmatched junction bases numbered 10, after V lost 6 bases and J lost 4 bases. The germline V gene has CDR1 LGHDT and CDR2 YNNKEL (reference sequence). The CDR3 sequence: CASSRSLGLAVTGELFF. CDR3 nucleotides: TGTGCCAGCAGTCGATCATTGGGACTAGCGGTCACCGGGGAGCTGTTTTTT.

This clonotype appeared many times. This rearrangement joins TRBV3-1 to TRBJ2-7; TRBD1 is a possible D gene (6 bases). V lost 10 bases to trimming and J lost 6 bases, with 13 bases between them. CDR1 LGHDT and CDR2 YNNKEL come from the germline V gene (reference sequence). The CDR3 extends over 11 amino acids. The CDR3 DNA sequence: TGTGCCACCGAACAGGGCCTCGAGCAGTACTTC. Translating it yields CATEQGLEQYF.

This clonotype was recorded many times. The chain employs TRBV5-1 and TRBJ1-2, with no clear D. The germline gives CDR1 SGHRS, CDR2 YFSETQ. The ends were cut back, 6 bases at V and 2 bases at J, with 17 bases in the middle. The CDR3 loop spans 15 amino acids. CDR3 nucleotides: TGCGCCAGCAACCCAAACCCCAGCGTGAACTATGGCTACACCTTC. It encodes CASNPNPSVNYGYTF.

The chain uses TRBV29-1 and TRBJ1-2; D gene ambiguous. The CDR3 has 13 residues. Per germline, CDR1 SQVTM and CDR2 ANQGSEA. Trimming removed 6 bases from V and 0 bases from J, with 11 bases in between. CDR3 in amino acids: CSVQDGSNYGYTF. Written as DNA, the CDR3 is TGCAGCGTCCAGGACGGATCTAACTATGGCTACACCTTC.

As regards this clonotype: A much larger clone differs from this one at a single base, so this may be a read error. The chain has TRBV12-3 or TRBV12-4 and TRBJ2-5; TRBD1 or TRBD2 may be the D gene (6 bases each). The V end lost 5 bases, the J end lost 0 bases, and 19 bases lay between the germline ends. The CDR3 runs to 17 residues. The CDR3: CASSTLGGGGNQETQYF. The CDR3 DNA sequence: TGTGCCAGCAGTACTCTAGGTGGAGGGGGGAACCAAGAGACCCAGTACTTC.

This clonotype has ten or more counts. The rearrangement links TRBV20-1 to TRBJ1-2; D unclear. The CDR3 is made up of 14 amino acids. V dropped 0 bases and J dropped 8 bases, with 16 bases sitting between them. Germline-derived CDR1 and CDR2 are DFQATT and SNEGSKA (reference sequence). DNA for the CDR3: TGCAGTGCTAGAGATTCGGGGTCACAAGAGGGCTACACCTTC. Protein sequence: CSARDSGSQEGYTF.

CDR3 protein: CSAPRGLMANVLTF. The CDR3 nucleotides are TGCAGTGCCCCCAGGGGGCTCATGGCCAACGTCCTGACTTTC. The rearrangement links TRBV20-1 to TRBJ2-6; 8 positions match TRBD1. Per the germline V gene, CDR1 is DFQATT and CDR2 is SNEGSKA (reference sequence). Losses at the gene ends were 6 bases for V and 6 bases for J; bases not matched to a gene: 7. The CDR3 loop spans 14 amino acids.

This clonotype has only a few counts. The V call is TRBV20-1, the J call TRBJ2-1; D possibly corresponds to TRBD2 (5 bases). Germline V gene lookup returns CDR1 DFQATT and CDR2 SNEGSKA (reference sequence). The CDR3 spans 13 residues. Deletions cut 2 bases from V and 9 bases from J, with 14 bases between. CDR3 nucleotide sequence: TGCAGTGCTAGAAAAGTCCTAGCCGGTGAGCAGTTCTTC. This sequence encodes CSARKVLAGEQFF.

This chain links TRBV6-2 or TRBV6-3 with TRBJ2-6; no reliable D call. V lost 5 bases and J 0 bases, leaving 8 bases between the germline ends. CDR1 and CDR2 (germline): MNHEY, SVGEGT. The length of the CDR3 is 15 residues. CDR3 sequence (DNA): TGTGCCAGCAGTAAAACCCCCTCTGGGGCCAACGTCCTGACTTTC. It encodes CASSKTPSGANVLTF.

This clonotype has a count of ten or more. The gene calls are TRBV20-1 and TRBJ1-1; maybe TRBD1 (5 bases). The V end lost 5 bases, the J end lost 1 base, and 11 bases lay between the germline ends. Germline CDR1 is DFQATT and CDR2 is SNEGSKA (reference sequence). The CDR3 consists of 13 residues. The DNA for the CDR3 is TGCAGTGCTTCTCAGGGTTGGAACACTGAAGCTTTCTTT. This translates into CSASQGWNTEAFF.

In its sample, this clonotype was seen many times. The chain recombines TRBV30 with TRBJ1-6; D not certain. CDR1 GTSNPN and CDR2 SVGIG come from the germline V gene (reference sequence). This CDR3 has 13 amino acids. Trimming stripped 6 bases from V and 1 base from J, with 7 bases between. The DNA for the CDR3 is TGTGCCTGTGCGGCATCCTATAATTCACCCCTCCACTTT. It encodes CACAASYNSPLHF. Full variable domain (remainder filled in from reference TRBV30 and TRBJ1-6): SQTIHQWPATLVQPVGSPLSLECTVEGTSNPNLYWYRQAAGRGLQLLFYSVGIGQISSEVPQNLSASRPQDRQFILSSKKLLLSDSGFYLCACAASYNSPLHFGNGTRLTVT.

This clonotype has ten or more counts. This rearrangement joins TRBV12-3 or TRBV12-4 to TRBJ2-1, with a tentative D call TRBD1 (6 bases). Trimming pared 6 bases from V and 1 base from J, leaving 13 bases between. This CDR3 contains 15 residues. The DNA of the CDR3 is TGTGCCAGCAGGCTTTCCGGGACATCCTACAATGAGCAGTTCTTC. It yields the protein CASRLSGTSYNEQFF.